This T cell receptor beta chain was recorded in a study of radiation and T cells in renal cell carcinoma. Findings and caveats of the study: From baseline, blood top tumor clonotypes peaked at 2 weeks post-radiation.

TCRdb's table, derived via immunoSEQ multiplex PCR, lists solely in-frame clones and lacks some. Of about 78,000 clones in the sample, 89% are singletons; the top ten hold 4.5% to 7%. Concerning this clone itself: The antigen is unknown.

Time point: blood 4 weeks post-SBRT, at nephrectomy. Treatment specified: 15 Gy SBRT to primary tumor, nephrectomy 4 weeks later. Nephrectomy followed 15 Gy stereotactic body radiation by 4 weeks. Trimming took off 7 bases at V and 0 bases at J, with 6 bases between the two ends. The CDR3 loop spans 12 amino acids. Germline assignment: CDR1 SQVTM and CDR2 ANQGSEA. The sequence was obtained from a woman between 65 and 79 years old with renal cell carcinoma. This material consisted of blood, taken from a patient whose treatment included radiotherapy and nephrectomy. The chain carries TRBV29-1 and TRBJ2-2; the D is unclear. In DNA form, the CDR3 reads TGCAGCGCCCGTACGAACACCGGGGAGCTGTTTTTT. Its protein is CSARTNTGELFF.